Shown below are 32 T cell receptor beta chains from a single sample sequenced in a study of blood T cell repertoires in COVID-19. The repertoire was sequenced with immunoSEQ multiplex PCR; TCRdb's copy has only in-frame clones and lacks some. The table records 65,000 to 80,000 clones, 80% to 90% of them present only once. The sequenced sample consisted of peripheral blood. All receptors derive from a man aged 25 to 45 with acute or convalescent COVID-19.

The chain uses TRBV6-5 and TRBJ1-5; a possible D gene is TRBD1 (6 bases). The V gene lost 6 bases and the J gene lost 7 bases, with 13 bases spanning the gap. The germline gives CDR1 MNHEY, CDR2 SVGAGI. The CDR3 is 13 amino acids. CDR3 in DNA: TGTGCCAGCAGCAGACAGGTAGACCAGCCCCAGCATTTT. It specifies CASSRQVDQPQHF.

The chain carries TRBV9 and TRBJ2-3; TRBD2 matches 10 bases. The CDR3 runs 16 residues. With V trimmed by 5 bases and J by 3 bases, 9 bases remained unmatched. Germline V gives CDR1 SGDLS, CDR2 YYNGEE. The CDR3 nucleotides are TGTGCCAGCAGTGCAGGAGCGGGGGGGCCGACAGATACGCAGTATTTT. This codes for CASSAGAGGPTDTQYF.

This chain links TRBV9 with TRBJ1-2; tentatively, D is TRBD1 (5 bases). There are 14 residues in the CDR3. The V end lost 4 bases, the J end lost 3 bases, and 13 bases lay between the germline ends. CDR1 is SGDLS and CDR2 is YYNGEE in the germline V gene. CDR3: CASSPTGDDYGYTF. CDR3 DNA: TGTGCCAGCAGCCCCACGGGGGACGACTATGGCTACACCTTC.

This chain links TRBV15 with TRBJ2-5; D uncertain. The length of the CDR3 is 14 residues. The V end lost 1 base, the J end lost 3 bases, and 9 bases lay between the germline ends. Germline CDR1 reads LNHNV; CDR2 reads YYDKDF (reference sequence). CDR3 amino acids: CATSRVNREETQYF. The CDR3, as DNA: TGTGCCACCAGCAGAGTTAACAGAGAAGAGACCCAGTACTTC.

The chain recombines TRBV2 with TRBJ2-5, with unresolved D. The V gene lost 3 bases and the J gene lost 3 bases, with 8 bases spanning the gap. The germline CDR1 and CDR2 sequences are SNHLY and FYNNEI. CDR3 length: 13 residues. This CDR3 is CASSEEFEETQYF. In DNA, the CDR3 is TGTGCCAGCAGTGAGGAGTTTGAAGAGACCCAGTACTTC.

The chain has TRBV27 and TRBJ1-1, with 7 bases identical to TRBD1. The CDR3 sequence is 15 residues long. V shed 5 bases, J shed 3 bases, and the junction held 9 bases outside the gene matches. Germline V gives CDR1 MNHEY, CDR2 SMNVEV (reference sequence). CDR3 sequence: CASSPGQDTYTEAFF. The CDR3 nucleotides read TGTGCCAGCAGTCCAGGACAGGACACCTACACTGAAGCTTTCTTT.

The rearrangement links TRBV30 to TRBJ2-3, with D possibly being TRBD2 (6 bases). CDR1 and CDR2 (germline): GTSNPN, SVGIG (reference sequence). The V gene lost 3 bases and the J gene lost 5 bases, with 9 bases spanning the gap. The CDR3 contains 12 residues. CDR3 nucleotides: TGTGCCTGGAGCGAGGAGGGAGATACGCAGTATTTT. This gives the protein CAWSEEGDTQYF. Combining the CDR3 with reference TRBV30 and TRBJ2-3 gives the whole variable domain SQTIHQWPATLVQPVGSPLSLECTVEGTSNPNLYWYRQAAGRGLQLLFYSVGIGQISSEVPQNLSASRPQDRQFILSSKKLLLSDSGFYLCAWSEEGDTQYFGPGTRLTVL.

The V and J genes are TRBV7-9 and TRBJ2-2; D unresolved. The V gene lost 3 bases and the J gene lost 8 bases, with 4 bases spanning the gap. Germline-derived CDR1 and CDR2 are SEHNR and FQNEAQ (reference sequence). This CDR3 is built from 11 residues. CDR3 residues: CASSFYGELFF. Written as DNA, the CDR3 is TGTGCCAGCAGCTTTTATGGGGAGCTGTTTTTT.

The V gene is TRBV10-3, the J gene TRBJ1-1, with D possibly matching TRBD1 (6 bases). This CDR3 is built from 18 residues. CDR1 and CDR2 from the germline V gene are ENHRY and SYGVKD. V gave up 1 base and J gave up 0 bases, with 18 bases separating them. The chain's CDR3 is CAISEFVSGVGMNTEAFF. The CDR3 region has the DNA TGTGCCATCAGTGAGTTCGTATCAGGGGTCGGAATGAACACTGAAGCTTTCTTT.

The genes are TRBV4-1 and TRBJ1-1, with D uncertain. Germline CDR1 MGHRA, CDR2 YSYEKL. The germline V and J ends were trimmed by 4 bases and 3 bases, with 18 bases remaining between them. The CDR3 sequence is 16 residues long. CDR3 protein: CASSRAAQARHTEAFF. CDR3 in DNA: TGCGCCAGCAGCCGAGCCGCTCAGGCGCGACACACTGAAGCTTTCTTT.

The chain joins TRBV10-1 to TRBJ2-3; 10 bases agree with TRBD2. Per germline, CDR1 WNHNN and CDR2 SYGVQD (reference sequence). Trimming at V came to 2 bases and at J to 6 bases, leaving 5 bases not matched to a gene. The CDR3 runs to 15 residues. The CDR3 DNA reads TGCGCCAGCAGTGAGAAGCGGGGGGGCGCGGATACGCAGTATTTT. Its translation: CASSEKRGGADTQYF.

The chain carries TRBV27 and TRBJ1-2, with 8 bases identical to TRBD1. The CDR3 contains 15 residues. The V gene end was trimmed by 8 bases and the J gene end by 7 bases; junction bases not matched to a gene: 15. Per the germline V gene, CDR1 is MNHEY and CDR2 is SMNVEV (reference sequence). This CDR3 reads CASGSHRTGPGGYTF. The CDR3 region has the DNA TGTGCCAGCGGTTCACACCGGACAGGGCCGGGTGGCTACACCTTC.

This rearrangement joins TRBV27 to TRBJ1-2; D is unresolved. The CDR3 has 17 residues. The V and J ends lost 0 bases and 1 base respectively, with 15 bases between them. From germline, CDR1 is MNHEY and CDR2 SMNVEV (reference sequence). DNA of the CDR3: TGTGCCAGCAGTTTATCGACTACAGCACTTTTTAACTATGGCTACACCTTC. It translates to CASSLSTTALFNYGYTF.

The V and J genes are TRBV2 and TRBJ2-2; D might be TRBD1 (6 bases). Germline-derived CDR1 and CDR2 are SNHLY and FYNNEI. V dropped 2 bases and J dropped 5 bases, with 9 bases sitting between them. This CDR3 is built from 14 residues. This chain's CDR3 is CASSELRGTGELFF. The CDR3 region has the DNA TGTGCCAGCAGTGAACTTAGGGGGACCGGGGAGCTGTTTTTT.

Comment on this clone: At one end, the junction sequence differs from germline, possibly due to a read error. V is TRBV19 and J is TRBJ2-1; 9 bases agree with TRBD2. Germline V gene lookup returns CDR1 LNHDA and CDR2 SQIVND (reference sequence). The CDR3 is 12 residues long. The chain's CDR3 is CASSIVGTSKLF. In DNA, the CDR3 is TGTGCCAGTAGTATTGTGGGGACTAGCAAACTCTTC.

CDR3 amino acids: CASALGGDTGELFF. CDR3 DNA sequence: TGTGCCAGCGCCTTGGGGGGGGACACCGGGGAGCTGTTTTTT. This rearrangement joins TRBV7-2 to TRBJ2-2; 7 bases agree with TRBD2. The trim removed 8 bases at V and 3 bases at J, leaving 6 bases unmatched. CDR1 SGHTA and CDR2 FQGNSA come from the germline V gene. This CDR3 contains 14 residues.

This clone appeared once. The CDR3 is CASSPDGQTNTGELFF. As DNA, the CDR3 is TGTGCCAGCTCACCCGATGGACAGACGAACACCGGGGAGCTGTTTTTT. The rearrangement joins TRBV18 to TRBJ2-2; maybe TRBD1 (6 bases). Germline CDR1 and CDR2: KGHSH and LQKENI. CDR3 length equals 16 residues. V shed 3 bases and J shed 0 bases, with 11 bases lying between them.

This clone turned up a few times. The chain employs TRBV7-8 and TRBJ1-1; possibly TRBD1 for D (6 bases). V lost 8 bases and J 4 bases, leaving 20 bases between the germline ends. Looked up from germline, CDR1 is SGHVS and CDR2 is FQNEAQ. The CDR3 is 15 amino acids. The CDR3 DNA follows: TGTGCCAGCGCAGGGGACCTCATCTATGGCACTGAAGCTTTCTTT. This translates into CASAGDLIYGTEAFF.

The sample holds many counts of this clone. The CDR3 DNA sequence: TGTGCCAGCAGCTTAGGGTATCTCCAGGGCCGCCCCTACGAGCAGTACTTC. This translates into CASSLGYLQGRPYEQYF. The chain uses TRBV7-9 and TRBJ2-7, with D tentatively TRBD1 (5 bases). Trimming cost V 1 base and J 2 bases, with 18 bases left between them. Germline values: CDR1 SEHNR, CDR2 FQNEAQ (reference sequence). This CDR3 region has 17 residues. Supplemented by reference TRBV7-9 and TRBJ2-7, the full variable domain reads DTGVSQNPRHKITKRGQNVTFRCDPISEHNRLYWYRQTLGQGPEFLTYFQNEAQLEKSRLLSDRFSAERPKGSFSTLEIQRTEQGDSAMYLCASSLGYLQGRPYEQYFGPGTRLTVT.

CDR3 sequence (DNA): TGTGCCAGCAGCCAACAAATAGCAAGCTCCTATAATTCACCCCTCCACTTT. It is translated as CASSQQIASSYNSPLHF. The chain couples TRBV5-5 to TRBJ1-6, with D unresolved. CDR1 SGHKS and CDR2 YYEKEE come from the germline V gene (reference sequence). The CDR3 sequence is 17 residues long. V was trimmed by 4 bases and J by 0 bases, leaving 14 bases between them. The full variable domain, completed using reference TRBV5-5 and TRBJ1-6, is DAGVTQSPTHLIKTRGQQVTLRCSPISGHKSVSWYQQVLGQGPQFIFQYYEKEERGRGNFPDRFSARQFPNYSSELNVNALLLGDSALYLCASSQQIASSYNSPLHFGNGTRLTVT.

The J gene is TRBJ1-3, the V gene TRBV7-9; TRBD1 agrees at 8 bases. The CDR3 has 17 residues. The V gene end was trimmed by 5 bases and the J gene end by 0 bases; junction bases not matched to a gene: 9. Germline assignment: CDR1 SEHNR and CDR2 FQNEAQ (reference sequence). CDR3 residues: CASSLGTGLTSGNTIYF. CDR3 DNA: TGTGCCAGCAGCCTGGGGACAGGATTAACCTCTGGAAACACCATATATTTT.

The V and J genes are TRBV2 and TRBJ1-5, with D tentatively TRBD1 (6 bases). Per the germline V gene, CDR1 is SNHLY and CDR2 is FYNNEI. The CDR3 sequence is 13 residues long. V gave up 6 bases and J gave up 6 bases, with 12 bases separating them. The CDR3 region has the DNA TGTGCCAGCAGAGGGGGGGAAGTTCAGCCCCAGCATTTT. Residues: CASRGGEVQPQHF.

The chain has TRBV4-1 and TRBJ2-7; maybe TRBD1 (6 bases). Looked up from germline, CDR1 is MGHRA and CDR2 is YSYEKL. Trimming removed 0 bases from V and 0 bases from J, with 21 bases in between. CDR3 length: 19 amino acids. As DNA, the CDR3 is TGCGCCAGCAGCCAAGATCTCTCTGGGGGATCAGGGGCCTCCTACGAGCAGTACTTC. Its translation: CASSQDLSGGSGASYEQYF.

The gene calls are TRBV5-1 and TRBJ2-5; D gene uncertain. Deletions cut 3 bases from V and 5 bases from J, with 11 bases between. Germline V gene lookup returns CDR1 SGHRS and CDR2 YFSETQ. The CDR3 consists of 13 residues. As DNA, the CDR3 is TGCGCCAGCAGCTCAATGTCCTACGAGACCCAGTACTTC. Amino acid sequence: CASSSMSYETQYF.

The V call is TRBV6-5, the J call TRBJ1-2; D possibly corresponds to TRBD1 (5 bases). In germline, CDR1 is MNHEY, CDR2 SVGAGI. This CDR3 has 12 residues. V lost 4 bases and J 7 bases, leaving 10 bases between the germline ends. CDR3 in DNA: TGTGCCAGCAGTTTGGCAGGGATTGGCTACACCTTC. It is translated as CASSLAGIGYTF.

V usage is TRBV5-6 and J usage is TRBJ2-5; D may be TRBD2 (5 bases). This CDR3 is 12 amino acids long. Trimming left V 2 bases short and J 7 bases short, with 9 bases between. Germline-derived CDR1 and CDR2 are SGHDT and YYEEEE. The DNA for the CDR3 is TGTGCCAGCAGCTTAAGAGGAGGGACCCAGTACTTC. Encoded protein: CASSLRGGTQYF.

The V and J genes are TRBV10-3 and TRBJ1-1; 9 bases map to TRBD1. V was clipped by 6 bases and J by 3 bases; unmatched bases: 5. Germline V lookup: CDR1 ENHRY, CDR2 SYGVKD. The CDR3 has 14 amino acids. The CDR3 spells CAISLQGADTEAFF. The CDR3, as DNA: TGTGCCATCAGCCTACAGGGGGCGGACACTGAAGCTTTCTTT.

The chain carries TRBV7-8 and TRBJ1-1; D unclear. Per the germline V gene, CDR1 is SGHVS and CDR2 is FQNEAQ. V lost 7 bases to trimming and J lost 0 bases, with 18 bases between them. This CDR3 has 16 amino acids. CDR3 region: CASNRGGSYMNTEAFF. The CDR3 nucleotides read TGTGCCAGCAATCGAGGAGGGAGTTACATGAACACTGAAGCTTTCTTT.

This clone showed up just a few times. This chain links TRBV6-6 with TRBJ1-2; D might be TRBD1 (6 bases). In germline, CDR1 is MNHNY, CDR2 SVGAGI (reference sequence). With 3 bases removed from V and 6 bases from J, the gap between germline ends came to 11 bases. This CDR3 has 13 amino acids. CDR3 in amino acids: CASSYRSGDGYTF. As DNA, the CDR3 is TGTGCCAGCAGTTATCGGTCAGGGGATGGCTACACCTTC.

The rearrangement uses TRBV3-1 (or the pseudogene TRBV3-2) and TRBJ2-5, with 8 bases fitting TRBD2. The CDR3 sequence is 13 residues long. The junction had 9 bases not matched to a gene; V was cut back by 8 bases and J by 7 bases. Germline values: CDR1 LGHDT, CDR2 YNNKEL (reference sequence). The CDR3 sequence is CASGTQAGGTQYF. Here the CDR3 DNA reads TGTGCCAGCGGGACCCAGGCGGGGGGGACCCAGTACTTC.

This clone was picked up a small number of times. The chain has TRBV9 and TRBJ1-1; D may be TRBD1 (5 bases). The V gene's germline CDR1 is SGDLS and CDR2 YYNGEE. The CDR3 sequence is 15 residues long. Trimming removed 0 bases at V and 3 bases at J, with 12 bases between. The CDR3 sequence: CASSVAAGLDTEAFF. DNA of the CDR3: TGTGCCAGCAGCGTAGCTGCAGGGTTGGACACTGAAGCTTTCTTT.

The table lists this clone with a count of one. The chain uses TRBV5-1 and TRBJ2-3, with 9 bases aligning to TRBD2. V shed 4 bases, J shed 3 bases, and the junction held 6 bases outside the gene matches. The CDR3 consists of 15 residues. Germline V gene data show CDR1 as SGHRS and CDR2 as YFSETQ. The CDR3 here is CASSRGGRGTDTQYF. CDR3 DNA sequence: TGCGCCAGCAGCCGGGGCGGGAGGGGAACAGATACGCAGTATTTT.